The clone carrying this T cell receptor (beta chain) was seen a handful of times. Its specificity is not known. Not enrolled were patients with uncontrolled infection, other autoimmune disease, pregnancy or lactation. Diagnoses were established using clinical symptoms, serum thyroxine and TRAb, thyroid ultrasound and orbital computed tomography. RNA transcripts gave rise to amplified TCR beta CDR3 regions. When the TCR CDR3 underwent first-round RT-PCR, the HTBI primer set was used. TCRdb independently ran MiXCR on the multiplex PCR reads; one entry per CDR3 protein. The sample lists fewer than 900,000 distinct CDR3 sequences, 18% occurring once. The CDR3 sequence is 13 residues long. Germline-derived CDR1 and CDR2 are DFQATT and SNEGSKA (reference sequence). V lost 1 base, J lost 3 bases, and 1 base stayed unmatched. These data are taken from a study of T cells in Graves' hyperthyroidism and ophthalmopathy. Whole-study results and caveats: The model's output predicted ophthalmopathy at a median of roughly 6.9 months prior to onset. Expanded thyroid clonotypes (above 0.001) were mostly also found in blood.

Input material: blood. The source of this sequence is a woman between 45 and 60 years old with Graves' hyperthyroidism that later progressed to Graves' ophthalmopathy. The chain is built from TRBV20-1 and TRBJ2-5, with 8 bases lining up with TRBD1. The CDR3 bases are TGCAGTGCTAGAGCGGACAGGGAAGAGACCCAGTACTTC. Its translation: CSARADREETQYF.